The next 22 T cell receptor beta chains were all read from a single sample in a study of human T cells and chemical hapten exposure. Time point indicated: patch test 3, about 24 weeks after DPC sensitization. The treatment here: therapeutic diphenylcyclopropenone sensitization with weekly scalp DPC. TCRdb re-called the RACE reads through MiXCR, storing one row per CDR3 protein. The sample holds 82,000 or so distinct CDR3 sequences; roughly 13% are singletons and the top ten take 5.7%. Sequenced material: whole blood, taken in connection with sensitization to the hapten diphenylcyclopropenone (DPC). These receptors originate from a woman aged 45-59 years with alopecia areata. Some clones in this sample may be carry-over from other donors' samples.

The chain carries TRBV9 and TRBJ2-6, with D unclear. The CDR3 has 15 residues. The V end lost 0 bases, the J end lost 2 bases, and 6 bases lay between the germline ends. Germline-derived CDR1 and CDR2 are SGDLS and YYNGEE. CDR3 residues: CASSVEGAGANVLTF. The CDR3 coding sequence is TGTGCCAGCAGCGTAGAGGGCGCTGGGGCCAACGTCCTGACTTTC.

This clonotype was seen many times. The chain has TRBV6-6 and TRBJ2-7; tentatively, D is TRBD1 (6 bases). The CDR3 is made up of 15 amino acids. Germline values: CDR1 MNHNY, CDR2 SVGAGI (reference sequence). Trimming took off 5 bases at V and 4 bases at J, with 18 bases between the two ends. The CDR3 bases are TGTGCCAGCAGTCCGCTCGGCAGGGGTGTGTACGAGCAGTACTTC. Residues: CASSPLGRGVYEQYF.

Only a few counts were recorded for this clonotype. Here the CDR3 DNA reads TGTGCCTGGAGTGTAATCAATGAGCAGTTCTTC. Protein sequence: CAWSVINEQFF. The chain is built from TRBV30 and TRBJ2-1; no clear D gene. The CDR3 loop spans 11 amino acids. CDR1 and CDR2 from the germline V gene are GTSNPN and SVGIG (reference sequence). Trimming took off 0 bases at V and 6 bases at J, with 3 bases between the two ends.

A few counts support this clonotype. The J gene is TRBJ2-1, the V gene TRBV5-4; 10 bases agree with TRBD2. Looked up from germline, CDR1 is SGHNT and CDR2 is YYREEE (reference sequence). The ends lost 4 bases at V and 10 bases at J; junction bases unmatched: 11. The CDR3 extends over 15 amino acids. CDR3 protein: CASSATSGMISEQFF. The CDR3 nucleotides read TGTGCCAGCAGCGCCACTAGCGGGATGATTTCGGAGCAGTTCTTC.

With regard to this clonotype: A single base separates this from a much larger clone, so it may be a read error. The CDR3 does not end in the conserved phenylalanine or tryptophan, so this is likely a read error. V is TRBV10-1 and J is TRBJ2-7; 9 bases align to TRBD2. Germline V gene lookup returns CDR1 WNHNN and CDR2 SYGVQD (reference sequence). The CDR3 runs 13 residues. The ends lost 4 bases at V and 5 bases at J; junction bases unmatched: 3. For the CDR3, the DNA is TGCGCCAGCAGTGGTAGCGGGAGTGACGAGCAGTACTAC. Translated, it gives CASSGSGSDEQYY.

The table lists this clonotype with a few counts. V usage is TRBV6-2 or TRBV6-3 and J usage is TRBJ2-3; the D is unclear. V shed 6 bases and J shed 5 bases, with 12 bases lying between them. Germline V gene lookup returns CDR1 MNHEY and CDR2 SVGEGT. The CDR3 runs to 13 residues. CDR3 nucleotides: TGTGCCAGCAGCCCTAGAGGCGGAGATACGCAGTATTTT. Amino acids: CASSPRGGDTQYF.

The V call is TRBV7-9, the J call TRBJ2-5, with 8 bases matching TRBD1. In germline, CDR1 is SEHNR, CDR2 FQNEAQ (reference sequence). Trimming took 4 bases from V and 0 from J; bases not matched to a gene: 7. The CDR3 spans 16 residues. The DNA of the CDR3 is TGTGCCAGCAGCTCCTATAGACAGGGGTACCAAGAGACCCAGTACTTC. Encoded protein: CASSSYRQGYQETQYF.

This clonotype was counted between two and nine times. The V call is TRBV12-3 or TRBV12-4, the J call TRBJ1-2; D is ambiguous. The CDR3 has 14 amino acids. The V end lost 6 bases, the J end lost 10 bases, and 21 bases lay between the germline ends. CDR3 sequence (DNA): TGTGCCAGCAGCCCACTACCCTTTCAGGCCCACTACACCTTC. Amino acids: CASSPLPFQAHYTF.

This clonotype was observed at least ten times. This chain links TRBV5-1 with TRBJ1-6; no firm D call. V was cut by 0 bases and J by 9 bases, with 4 bases left in between. The CDR3 sequence is 12 residues long. Germline lookup yields CDR1 SGHRS and CDR2 YFSETQ. This chain's CDR3 is CASSLVGSPLHF. CDR3 nucleotide sequence: TGCGCCAGCAGCTTGGTTGGTTCACCCCTCCACTTT. Full variable domain (rest looked up from reference TRBV5-1 and TRBJ1-6): KAGVTQTPRYLIKTRGQQVTLSCSPISGHRSVSWYQQTPGQGLQFLFEYFSETQRNKGNFPGRFSGRQFSNSRSEMNVSTLELGDSALYLCASSLVGSPLHFGNGTRLTVT.

There are a few counts of this clonotype. This rearrangement joins TRBV5-1 to TRBJ2-1, with 7 bases identical to TRBD2. V was clipped by 0 bases and J by 4 bases; unmatched bases: 4. The CDR3 is 15 amino acids. The germline gives CDR1 SGHRS, CDR2 YFSETQ. CDR3 region: CASSLESSGYNEQFF. CDR3 DNA sequence: TGCGCCAGCAGCTTGGAGTCTAGCGGATACAATGAGCAGTTCTTC.

This clonotype has a count of ten or more. The chain links TRBV5-6 to TRBJ2-2; no definite D call. Germline V gene data show CDR1 as SGHDT and CDR2 as YYEEEE. The CDR3 has 16 residues. Trimming shortened V by 4 bases and J by 4 bases, and 17 bases separated the two germline ends. CDR3 coding DNA: TGTGCCAGCAGCGCCCGGGTGAAGTTATCCACCGGGGAGCTGTTTTTT. This gives the protein CASSARVKLSTGELFF.

This chain connects TRBV4-2 to TRBJ1-1; D uncertain. Germline V gene sequence: CDR1 LGHNA, CDR2 YNFKEQ. V lost 1 base to trimming and J lost 6 bases, with 9 bases between them. The CDR3 spans 13 residues. CDR3 loop: CASSQGGGPEAFF. CDR3 DNA sequence: TGTGCCAGCAGCCAAGGTGGAGGGCCTGAAGCTTTCTTT.

J is TRBJ2-1 and V is TRBV3-1; TRBD2 matches 8 bases. Germline trimming cut 5 bases from V and 12 bases from J; bases unmatched to any gene: 9. In germline, CDR1 is LGHDT, CDR2 YNNKEL (reference sequence). The length of the CDR3 is 13 residues. The CDR3 sequence is CASSKRERLGQFF. CDR3 DNA: TGTGCCAGCAGCAAGCGGGAGAGGCTGGGGCAGTTCTTC.

The V gene is TRBV29-1, the J gene TRBJ2-1, with a weak D call TRBD2 (6 bases). This CDR3 is built from 14 residues. Germline CDR1 and CDR2: SQVTM and ANQGSEA. Trimming cost V 6 bases and J 7 bases, with 19 bases left between them. The CDR3 region is CSVTVGLSPNEQFF. In DNA form, the CDR3 reads TGCAGCGTGACAGTAGGACTATCCCCTAATGAGCAGTTCTTC.

The chain employs TRBV27 and TRBJ2-1; 12 bases align to TRBD2. This CDR3 is 15 amino acids long. The ends lost 4 bases at V and 6 bases at J; junction bases unmatched: 4. Germline V gene lookup returns CDR1 MNHEY and CDR2 SMNVEV (reference sequence). CDR3 region: CASSSRLAGVNEQFF. The CDR3 DNA sequence: TGTGCCAGCAGTTCCCGACTAGCGGGAGTCAATGAGCAGTTCTTC.

The chain combines TRBV20-1 with TRBJ2-1, with 10 nucleotides matching TRBD2. Looked up from germline, CDR1 is DFQATT and CDR2 is SNEGSKA (reference sequence). The CDR3 totals 16 residues. Germline trimming cut 3 bases from V and 4 bases from J; bases unmatched to any gene: 9. CDR3 protein: CSASPLAGGVYNEQFF. The CDR3 DNA reads as TGCAGTGCTAGCCCTTTAGCGGGGGGCGTTTACAATGAGCAGTTCTTC.

The V and J genes are TRBV20-1 and TRBJ2-4; D ambiguous. Germline CDR1 reads DFQATT; CDR2 reads SNEGSKA (reference sequence). The CDR3 is 14 residues long. V was clipped by 5 bases and J by 3 bases, with 14 bases between them. The DNA of the CDR3 is TGCAGTGCTGGACCGTTAGCAGGCAAAAACATTCAGTACTTC. Translating gives CSAGPLAGKNIQYF.

A few counts support this clonotype. The chain is built from TRBV10-3 and TRBJ2-2; 13 positions match TRBD2. The CDR3 has 17 amino acids. Germline-derived CDR1 and CDR2 are ENHRY and SYGVKD. V lost 6 bases and J lost 5; bases outside the gene matches: 9. The CDR3 nucleotides read TGTGCCATCAGCGGACTAGCGGGAGTGTATGAAACCGGGGAGCTGTTTTTT. It is translated as CAISGLAGVYETGELFF.

This clonotype was found many times. The V and J genes are TRBV6-1 and TRBJ2-1; D may match TRBD1 or TRBD2 (5 bases each). Germline values: CDR1 MNHNS, CDR2 SASEGT. V gave up 3 bases and J gave up 5 bases, with 23 bases separating them. The CDR3 runs to 18 residues. Here the CDR3 DNA reads TGTGCCAGCAGTGATGGGATCGGGACCCTGCCTGTCAACAATGAGCAGTTCTTC. Its translation is CASSDGIGTLPVNNEQFF.

The V gene is TRBV5-4, the J gene TRBJ2-5, with 14 bases aligning to TRBD2. The CDR3 sequence is 16 residues long. Germline CDR1 reads SGHNT; CDR2 reads YYREEE (reference sequence). The J segment lost 5 bases and the V segment lost 4 bases, leaving 7 bases of the junction unmatched. This CDR3 reads CASSGGLAGDLETQYF. The CDR3 DNA reads as TGTGCCAGCAGCGGGGGACTAGCGGGGGACTTGGAGACCCAGTACTTC. Full variable domain (remainder filled in from reference TRBV5-4 and TRBJ2-5): ETGVTQSPTHLIKTRGQQVTLRCSSQSGHNTVSWYQQALGQGPQFIFQYYREEENGRGNFPPRFSGLQFPNYSSELNVNALELDDSALYLCASSGGLAGDLETQYFGPGTRLLVL.

This clonotype was recorded once. At one of its ends the junction is not consistent with the germline gene, which may arise from a read error. The chain is built from TRBV11-3 and TRBJ2-1; D not resolved. CDR1 is SGHNT, CDR2 YENEEA, per germline. There are 14 residues in the CDR3. CDR3 nucleotides: TGTGCCAGCGGCTTAGGGTACGGCGTCAATGAGCAGTTCTTC. Translating gives CASGLGYGVNEQFF.

The rearrangement links TRBV10-2 to TRBJ2-7; D possibly uses TRBD1 or TRBD2 (5 bases each). V shed 10 bases and J shed 2 bases, with 21 bases lying between them. CDR1 and CDR2 (germline): WSHSY, SAAADI. This CDR3 region has 15 residues. In nucleotides, the CDR3 is TGCGCCATCTCACCGGGACGAACTACGACCTACGAGCAGTACTTC. Its translation is CAISPGRTTTYEQYF.